This TCR beta chain was sequenced during a study of T-cell reconstitution after alpha-beta-depleted transplantation in children. Overall study findings and caveats: At the one-year point after transplant, T-cell counts and TCRbeta diversity were found to come mostly from T cells that had been newly produced. In patients about two months after transplant, alpha-beta T cells reportedly arose from several hundred expanded graft clones. Certain patients had high TCRbeta diversity at day 60, and it came from recipient T cells and thymic progenitors that survived.

Germline V gives CDR1 DFQATT, CDR2 SNEGSKA (reference sequence). The CDR3 runs to 15 residues. V trimming: 2 bases; J trimming: 3 bases; junction bases outside the gene matches: 6. This clonotype turned up a few times. Antigen unknown. A library of TCRbeta sequences, prepared with unique molecular identifiers, was generated. Each CDR3 protein is one row after TCRdb ran MiXCR on the PCR reads. The data hold 450,000 to 550,000 distinct CDR3 sequences, with around 10% observed a single time. The source material was PBMCs, mostly from graft donor cells, sampled 180 days after TCRalphabeta/CD19-depleted stem cell transplant. This clonotype originated in a female patient aged 2-15 years who had a stem cell transplant for aplastic anemia, so the T cells may come from the graft donor. The J gene is TRBJ2-2, the V gene TRBV20-1; 7 nucleotides line up with TRBD2. CDR3 region: CSARPGRGYTGELFF. The CDR3 DNA is TGCAGTGCTAGACCGGGGAGGGGATACACCGGGGAGCTGTTTTTT.